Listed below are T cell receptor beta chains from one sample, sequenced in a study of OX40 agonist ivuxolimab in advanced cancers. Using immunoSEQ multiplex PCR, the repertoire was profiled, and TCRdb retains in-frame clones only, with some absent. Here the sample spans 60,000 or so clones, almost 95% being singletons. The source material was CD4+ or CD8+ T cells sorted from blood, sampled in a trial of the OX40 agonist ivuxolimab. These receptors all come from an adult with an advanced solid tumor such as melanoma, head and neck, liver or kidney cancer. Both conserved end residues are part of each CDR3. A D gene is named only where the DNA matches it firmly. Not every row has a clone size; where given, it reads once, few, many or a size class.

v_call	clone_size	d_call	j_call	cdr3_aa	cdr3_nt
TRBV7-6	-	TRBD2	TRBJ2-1	CASSLAWTSVNEQFF	TGTGCCAGCAGCTTAGCTTGGACTAGCGTCAATGAGCAGTTCTTC
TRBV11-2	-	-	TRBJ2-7	CASSLDPEYEQYF	TGTGCCAGCAGCTTAGATCCAGAATACGAGCAGTACTTC
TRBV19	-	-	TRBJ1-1	CASSIDERSGGNTEAFF	TGTGCCAGTAGTATAGATGAGAGGTCGGGGGGGAACACTGAAGCTTTCTTT
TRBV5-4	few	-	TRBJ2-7	CASSLGSGGTTPRPYEQYF	TGTGCCAGCAGCTTGGGTTCTGGCGGGACCACCCCCAGGCCCTACGAGCAGTACTTC
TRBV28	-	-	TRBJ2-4	CASRGTEIKNIQYF	TGTGCCAGCAGGGGCACAGAAATTAAAAACATTCAGTACTTC
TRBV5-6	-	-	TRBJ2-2	CASSFWGADTGELFF	TGTGCCAGCAGCTTTTGGGGGGCTGACACCGGGGAGCTGTTTTTT
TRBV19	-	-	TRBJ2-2	CASTTWDTGELFF	TGTGCCAGTACCACGTGGGACACCGGGGAGCTGTTTTTT
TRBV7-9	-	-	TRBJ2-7	CASSLVIYEQYF	TGTGCCAGCAGCCTAGTCATCTACGAGCAGTACTTC
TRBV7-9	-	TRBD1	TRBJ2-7	CASSPGGRYEQYF	TGTGCCAGCAGCCCAGGGGGTCGGTACGAGCAGTACTTC
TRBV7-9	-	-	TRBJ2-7	CASSALRSSYEQYF	TGTGCCAGCAGCGCACTCCGGAGCTCCTACGAGCAGTACTTC
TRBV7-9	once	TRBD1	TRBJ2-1	CASPQGVNEQFF	TGTGCCTCCCCCCAGGGGGTGAATGAGCAGTTCTTC
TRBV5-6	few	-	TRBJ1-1	CASTRGNTEAFF	TGTGCCAGCACCAGGGGGAACACTGAAGCTTTCTTT
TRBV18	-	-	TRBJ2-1	CASSPYLGSSYNEQFF	TGTGCCAGCTCACCATATTTGGGGAGCTCCTACAATGAGCAGTTCTTC
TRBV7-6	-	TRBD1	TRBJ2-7	CASSLDRGYEQYF	TGTGCCAGCAGTCTGGACAGGGGCTACGAGCAGTACTTC